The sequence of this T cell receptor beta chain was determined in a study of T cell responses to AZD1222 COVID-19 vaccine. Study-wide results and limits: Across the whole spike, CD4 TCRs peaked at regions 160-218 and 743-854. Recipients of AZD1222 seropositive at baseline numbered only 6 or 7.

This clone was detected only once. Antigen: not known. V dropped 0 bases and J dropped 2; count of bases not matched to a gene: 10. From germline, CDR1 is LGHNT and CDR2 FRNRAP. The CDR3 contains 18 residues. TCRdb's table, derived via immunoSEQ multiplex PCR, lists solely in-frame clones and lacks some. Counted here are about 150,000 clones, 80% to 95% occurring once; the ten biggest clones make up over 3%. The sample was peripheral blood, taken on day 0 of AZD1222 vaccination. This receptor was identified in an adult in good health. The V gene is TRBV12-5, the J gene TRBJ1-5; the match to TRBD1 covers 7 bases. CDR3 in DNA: TGTGCTAGTGGTTTGGTAAGAAGGGACAGCCCCCGCAATCAGCCCCAGCATTTT. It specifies CASGLVRRDSPRNQPQHF.